The 18 T cell receptor beta chains presented below share a single source sample, sequenced in a study of cytomegalovirus exposure and HLA in healthy donors. The PCR contained 60 Vbeta and 13 Jbeta primers. The assay was immunoSEQ multiplex PCR, and TCRdb's table has in-frame clones only and misses some. The data hold 120,000 to 150,000 clones, with about 79% observed a single time. Material for sequencing was PBMCs. These receptors all stem from a male donor in good health and CMV-seronegative.

This clone was recorded a few times. V is TRBV30 and J is TRBJ1-1; no clear D. With 7 bases removed from V and 5 bases from J, the gap between germline ends came to 14 bases. The length of the CDR3 is 12 residues. The germline V gene has CDR1 GTSNPN and CDR2 SVGIG (reference sequence). The CDR3 loop reads CASQQRLTEAFF. CDR3 in DNA: TGTGCCTCTCAACAGCGGTTAACTGAAGCTTTCTTT.

The rearrangement uses TRBV4-1 and TRBJ1-1, with TRBD1 as a possible D gene (5 bases). Between the trimmed V and J ends, which lost 1 base and 7 bases, there was a span of 10 bases. This CDR3 has 13 residues. Germline CDR1 and CDR2: MGHRA and YSYEKL. This chain's CDR3 is CASSQVRVSEAFF. The CDR3 nucleotides read TGCGCCAGCAGCCAAGTCAGGGTTAGTGAAGCTTTCTTT.

J is TRBJ2-1 and V is TRBV5-1; D not resolved. From germline, CDR1 is SGHRS and CDR2 YFSETQ. Deletions cut 0 bases from V and 6 bases from J, with 7 bases between. The CDR3 totals 13 residues. The CDR3 nucleotides are TGCGCCAGCAGCTTGGGCGTTAGCAATGAGCAGTTCTTC. Its protein product is CASSLGVSNEQFF.

This rearrangement joins TRBV27 to TRBJ1-1; tentatively, D is TRBD1 (5 bases). Looked up from germline, CDR1 is MNHEY and CDR2 is SMNVEV (reference sequence). The CDR3 consists of 14 residues. Trimming removed 5 bases from V and 1 base from J, with 11 bases in between. The DNA of the CDR3 is TGTGCCAGCAGTCTAACAACAGGGAACACTGAAGCTTTCTTT. This codes for CASSLTTGNTEAFF.

The rearrangement joins TRBV5-1 to TRBJ2-2, with TRBD1 identical over 7 bases. Germline V CDR1 and CDR2: SGHRS, YFSETQ. There are 16 residues in the CDR3. The V and J ends lost 0 bases and 1 base, in that order; junction bases with no gene match: 3. DNA for the CDR3: TGCGCCAGCAGCTTGGCCCGACAGGGGAACACCGGGGAGCTGTTTTTT. Translating it yields CASSLARQGNTGELFF.

The J gene is TRBJ2-3, the V gene TRBV7-6, with TRBD2 matching 8 bases. The ends lost 3 bases at V and 0 bases at J; junction bases unmatched: 8. The CDR3 totals 17 residues. Germline lookup yields CDR1 SGHVS and CDR2 FNYEAQ. The CDR3 DNA reads as TGTGCCAGCAGCTTGGGAGCGGGGGCCTATAGCACAGATACGCAGTATTTT. Translated, it gives CASSLGAGAYSTDTQYF.

The CDR3, as DNA: TGTGCCAGCAGTTACAGCGGGGGGCGAATGTACGAGCAGTACTTC. Amino acids: CASSYSGGRMYEQYF. V gene TRBV6-5 combines with J gene TRBJ2-5; 9 bases line up with TRBD2. The J call could be wrong; TRBJ2-7 is a better fit for the DNA end. Per the germline V gene, CDR1 is MNHEY and CDR2 is SVGAGI. The CDR3 is 15 amino acids.

This clone has more than one count but fewer than ten. The genes are TRBV7-6 and TRBJ1-1; 8 nucleotides align to TRBD1. This CDR3 is 14 amino acids long. J lost 11 bases, V lost 4 bases, and 12 bases had no gene match. Germline values: CDR1 SGHVS, CDR2 FNYEAQ. The CDR3 DNA is TGTGCCAGCAGCTCCCAGGGGGTCAGGGGGCCGGCTTTCTTT. It encodes CASSSQGVRGPAFF.

J is TRBJ1-2 and V is TRBV5-1; D call uncertain. CDR1 and CDR2 from the germline V gene are SGHRS and YFSETQ. CDR3 length equals 14 residues. Trimming took 1 base from V and 2 from J, leaving 9 bases between them. This CDR3 is CASSLSESNYGYTF. CDR3 bases: TGCGCCAGCAGCTTGTCGGAGAGCAACTATGGCTACACCTTC.

The chain links TRBV5-8 to TRBJ2-1, with D hard to call. The CDR3 totals 16 residues. Germline V gives CDR1 SGHTS, CDR2 YDEGEE. Trimming removed 4 bases at V and 2 bases at J, with 16 bases between. The CDR3 bases are TGTGCCAGCAGCCTAGTGCCTAGTCCCGCCTACAATGAGCAGTTCTTC. Its translation: CASSLVPSPAYNEQFF.

This clone has only one observation. The junction does not match germline at one end; this may be a read error. The rearrangement links TRBV7-9 to TRBJ1-5, with D tentatively TRBD1 (5 bases). Germline CDR1 SEHNR, CDR2 FQNEAQ (reference sequence). This CDR3 has 16 amino acids. CDR3 region: CSSSLVTGVSNQPQHF. CDR3 bases: TGTTCCAGCAGCTTAGTAACAGGCGTTAGCAATCAGCCCCAGCATTTT.

This chain connects TRBV5-1 to TRBJ2-5; TRBD1 is a possible D gene (5 bases). The V gene's germline CDR1 is SGHRS and CDR2 YFSETQ. CDR3 size: 13 residues. V shed 2 bases and J shed 7 bases, with 12 bases lying between them. The CDR3 DNA follows: TGCGCCAGCAGCTTCGACAGTCCGGGGACCCAGTACTTC. This sequence encodes CASSFDSPGTQYF.

CDR3 sequence reads: CAWTRRTSDEQYF. In DNA, the CDR3 is TGTGCCTGGACACGAAGGACTAGCGACGAGCAGTACTTC. The genes are TRBV30 and TRBJ2-5; 9 bases match TRBD2. Judging by the DNA end, TRBJ2-7 fits better; the J call may be wrong. There are 13 residues in the CDR3. Germline V gene sequence: CDR1 GTSNPN, CDR2 SVGIG (reference sequence).

This chain uses TRBV30 with TRBJ2-3; possible D gene TRBD1, 5 bases. Germline loops: CDR1 GTSNPN, CDR2 SVGIG (reference sequence). Trimming took off 2 bases at V and 1 base at J, with 10 bases between the two ends. The CDR3 covers 14 residues. The CDR3 nucleotides are TGTGCCTGGAGTACAGGTTCTGGCACAGATACGCAGTATTTT. Translating gives CAWSTGSGTDTQYF.

Comments on this clone: Other DNA sequences in the same sample also yield this CDR3. This CDR3 reads CAISGSGTAQETQYF. As DNA, the CDR3 is TGTGCCATCAGTGGCTCGGGGACAGCTCAAGAGACCCAGTACTTC. V is TRBV10-3 and J is TRBJ2-5, with 7 bases lining up with TRBD1. Germline CDR1 ENHRY, CDR2 SYGVKD. The CDR3 is 15 residues long. Trimming cost V 4 bases and J 2 bases; bases outside gene matches: 7.

The chain carries TRBV5-1 and TRBJ2-7; TRBD2 matches at 11 bases. Germline CDR1 reads SGHRS; CDR2 reads YFSETQ. V shed 5 bases, J shed 2 bases, and the junction held 3 bases outside the gene matches. The length of the CDR3 is 14 residues. In DNA form, the CDR3 reads TGCGCCAGCAGGGGACTAGCGGCCGCCTACGAGCAGTACTTC. It translates to CASRGLAAAYEQYF.

The rearrangement links TRBV10-3 to TRBJ1-3, with a possible D match to TRBD1 (6 bases). Between the trimmed V and J ends, which lost 4 bases and 4 bases, there was a span of 8 bases. Germline V gene data show CDR1 as ENHRY and CDR2 as SYGVKD. This CDR3 is built from 13 residues. CDR3 sequence: CAISAGVGNTIYF. Here the CDR3 DNA reads TGTGCCATCAGTGCAGGGGTCGGAAACACCATATATTTT.

The gene calls are TRBV18 and TRBJ2-7; D perhaps matches TRBD2 (5 bases). CDR1 KGHSH and CDR2 LQKENI come from the germline V gene. The CDR3 length is 14 residues. Trimming shortened V by 6 bases and J by 5 bases, and 17 bases separated the two germline ends. The CDR3 nucleotides read TGTGCCAGCTCTCCGGACTTCGTTGAGAACGAGCAGTACTTC. Its protein product is CASSPDFVENEQYF.